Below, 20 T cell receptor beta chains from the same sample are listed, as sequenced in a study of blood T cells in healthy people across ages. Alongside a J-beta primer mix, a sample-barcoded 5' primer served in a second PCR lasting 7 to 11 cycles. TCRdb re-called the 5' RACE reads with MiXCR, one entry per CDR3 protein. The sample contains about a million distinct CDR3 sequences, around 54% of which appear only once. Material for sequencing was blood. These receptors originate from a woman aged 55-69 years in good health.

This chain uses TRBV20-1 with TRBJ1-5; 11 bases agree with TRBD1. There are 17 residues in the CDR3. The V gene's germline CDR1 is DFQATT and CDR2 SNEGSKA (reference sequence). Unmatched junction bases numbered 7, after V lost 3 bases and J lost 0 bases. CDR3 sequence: CSARGQGGFYSNQPQHF. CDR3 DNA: TGCAGTGCTAGGGGACAGGGGGGCTTTTATAGCAATCAGCCCCAGCATTTT.

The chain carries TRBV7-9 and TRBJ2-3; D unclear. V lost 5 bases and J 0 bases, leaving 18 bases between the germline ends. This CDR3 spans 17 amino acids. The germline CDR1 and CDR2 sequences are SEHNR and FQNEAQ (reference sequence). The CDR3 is CASSGPRLRTSTDTQYF. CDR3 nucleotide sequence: TGTGCCAGCAGCGGTCCTAGGCTTCGTACTAGCACAGATACGCAGTATTTT.

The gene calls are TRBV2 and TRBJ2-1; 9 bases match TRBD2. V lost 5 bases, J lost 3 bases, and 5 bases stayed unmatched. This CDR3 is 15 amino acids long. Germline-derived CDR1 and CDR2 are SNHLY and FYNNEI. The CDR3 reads CASSSTSGYYNEQFF. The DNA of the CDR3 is TGTGCCAGCAGTTCGACTAGCGGTTACTACAATGAGCAGTTCTTC.

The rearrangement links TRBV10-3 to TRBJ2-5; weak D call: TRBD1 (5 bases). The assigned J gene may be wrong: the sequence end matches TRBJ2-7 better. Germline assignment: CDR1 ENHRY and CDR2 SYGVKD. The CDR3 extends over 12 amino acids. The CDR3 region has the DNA TGTGCCATCAGCACAGGAACCTACGAGCAGTACTTC. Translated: CAISTGTYEQYF.

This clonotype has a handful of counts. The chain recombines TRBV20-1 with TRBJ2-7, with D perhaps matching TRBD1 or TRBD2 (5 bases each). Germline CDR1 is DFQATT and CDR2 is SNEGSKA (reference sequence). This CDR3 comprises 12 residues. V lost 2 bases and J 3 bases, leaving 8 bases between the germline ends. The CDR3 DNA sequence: TGCAGTGCTAGAAGGGGAGTCTACGAGCAGTACTTC. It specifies CSARRGVYEQYF.

The CDR3 spells CASSAPETSRQFF. CDR3 nucleotide sequence: TGTGCCAGCAGCGCACCGGAGACTAGCCGGCAGTTCTTC. This chain connects TRBV4-2 to TRBJ2-1; 7 bases are a match to TRBD2. Germline V gene sequence: CDR1 LGHNA, CDR2 YNFKEQ. CDR3 length equals 13 residues. The V gene end was trimmed by 5 bases and the J gene end by 12 bases; junction bases not matched to a gene: 10.

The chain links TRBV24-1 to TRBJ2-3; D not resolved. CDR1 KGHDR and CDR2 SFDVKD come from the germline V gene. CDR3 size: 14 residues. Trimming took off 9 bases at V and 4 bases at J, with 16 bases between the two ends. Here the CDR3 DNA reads TGTGCCACCGCGGCCGCGACGGGTTCAGATACGCAGTATTTT. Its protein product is CATAAATGSDTQYF.

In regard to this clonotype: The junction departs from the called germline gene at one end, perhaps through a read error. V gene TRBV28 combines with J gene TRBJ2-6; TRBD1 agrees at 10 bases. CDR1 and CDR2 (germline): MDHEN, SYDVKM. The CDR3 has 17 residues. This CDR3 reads CASSLDRGPSGANVPTF. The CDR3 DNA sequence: TGTGCCAGCAGTTTAGACAGGGGGCCGTCTGGGGCCAACGTCCCGACTTTC.

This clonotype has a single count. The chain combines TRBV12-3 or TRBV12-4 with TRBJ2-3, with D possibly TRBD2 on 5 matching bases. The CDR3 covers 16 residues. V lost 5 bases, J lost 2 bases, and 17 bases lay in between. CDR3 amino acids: CASSLRLTGITDTQYF. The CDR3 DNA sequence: TGTGCCAGCAGTCTGAGACTTACGGGGATCACAGATACGCAGTATTTT.

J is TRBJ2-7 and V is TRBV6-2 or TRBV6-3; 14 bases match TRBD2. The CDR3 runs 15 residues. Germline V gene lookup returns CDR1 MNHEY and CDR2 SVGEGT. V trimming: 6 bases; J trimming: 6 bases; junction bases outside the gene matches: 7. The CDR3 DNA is TGTGCCAGCAGGACTAGCGGGAGGGCCGGCCTCGAGCAGTACTTC. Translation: CASRTSGRAGLEQYF.

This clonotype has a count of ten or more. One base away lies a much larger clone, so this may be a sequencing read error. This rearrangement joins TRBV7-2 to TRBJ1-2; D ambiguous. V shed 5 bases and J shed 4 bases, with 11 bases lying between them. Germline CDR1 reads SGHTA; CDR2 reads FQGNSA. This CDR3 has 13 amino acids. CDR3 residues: CASSVRGGYGYTF. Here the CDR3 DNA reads TGTGCCAGCAGCGTTCGTGGAGGCTATGGCTACACCTTC.

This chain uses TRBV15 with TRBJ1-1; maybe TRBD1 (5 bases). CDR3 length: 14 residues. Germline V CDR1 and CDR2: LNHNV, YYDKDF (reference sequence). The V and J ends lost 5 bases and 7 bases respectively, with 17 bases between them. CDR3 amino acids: CATSPVPRAGEAFF. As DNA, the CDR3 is TGTGCCACCAGCCCAGTCCCCAGGGCCGGTGAAGCTTTCTTT.

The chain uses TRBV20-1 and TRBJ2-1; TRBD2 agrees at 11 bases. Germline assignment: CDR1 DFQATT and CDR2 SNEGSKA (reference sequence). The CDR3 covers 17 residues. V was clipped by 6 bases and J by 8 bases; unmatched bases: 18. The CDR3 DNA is TGCAGTGCAACCGAGACCGGGACTAGCGGAGCATACGATGAGCAGTTCTTC. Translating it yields CSATETGTSGAYDEQFF.

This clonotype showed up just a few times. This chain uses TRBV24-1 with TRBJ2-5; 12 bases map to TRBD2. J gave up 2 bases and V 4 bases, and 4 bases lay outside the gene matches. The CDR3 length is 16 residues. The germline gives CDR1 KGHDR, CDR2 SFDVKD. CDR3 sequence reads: CATSEWTSGEQETQYF. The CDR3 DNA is TGTGCCACCAGTGAATGGACTAGCGGGGAACAAGAGACCCAGTACTTC.

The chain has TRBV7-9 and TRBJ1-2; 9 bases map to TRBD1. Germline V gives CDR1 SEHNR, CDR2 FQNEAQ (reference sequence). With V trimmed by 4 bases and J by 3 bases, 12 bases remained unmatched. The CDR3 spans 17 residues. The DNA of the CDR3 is TGTGCCAGCAGCTCCAGTTGGGACAGGGAGGATTACTATGGCTACACCTTC. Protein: CASSSSWDREDYYGYTF.

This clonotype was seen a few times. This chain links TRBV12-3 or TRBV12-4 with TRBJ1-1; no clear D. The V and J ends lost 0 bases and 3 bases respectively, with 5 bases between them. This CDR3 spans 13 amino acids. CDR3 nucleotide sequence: TGTGCCAGCAGTTTAGCCCACCACACTGAAGCTTTCTTT. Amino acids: CASSLAHHTEAFF.

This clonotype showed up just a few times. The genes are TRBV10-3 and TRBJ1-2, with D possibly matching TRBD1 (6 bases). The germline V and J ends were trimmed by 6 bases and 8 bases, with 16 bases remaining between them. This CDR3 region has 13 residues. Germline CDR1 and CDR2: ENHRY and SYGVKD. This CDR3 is CAIRNDRSQGYTF. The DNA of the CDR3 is TGTGCCATCAGAAATGACAGGTCGCAGGGCTACACCTTC.

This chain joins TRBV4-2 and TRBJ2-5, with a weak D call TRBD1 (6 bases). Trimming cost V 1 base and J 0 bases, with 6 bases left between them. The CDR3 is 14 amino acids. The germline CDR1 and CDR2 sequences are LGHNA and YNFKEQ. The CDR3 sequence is CASSQGQDQETQYF. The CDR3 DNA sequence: TGTGCCAGCAGCCAAGGACAGGACCAAGAGACCCAGTACTTC.

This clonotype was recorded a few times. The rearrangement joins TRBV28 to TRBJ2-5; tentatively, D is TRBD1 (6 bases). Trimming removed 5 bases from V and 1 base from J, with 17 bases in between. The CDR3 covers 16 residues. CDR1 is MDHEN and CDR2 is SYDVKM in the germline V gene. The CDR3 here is CASSPRTVRAQETQYF. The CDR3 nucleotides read TGTGCCAGCAGTCCGAGGACAGTTAGGGCCCAAGAGACCCAGTACTTC.

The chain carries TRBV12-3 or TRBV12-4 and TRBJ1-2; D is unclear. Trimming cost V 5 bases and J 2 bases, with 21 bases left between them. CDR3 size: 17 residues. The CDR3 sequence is CASSTSCRAVNNYGYTF. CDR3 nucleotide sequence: TGTGCCAGCAGTACCTCGTGTAGGGCTGTAAACAACTATGGCTACACCTTC.